The clone carrying this TCR beta chain was seen more than once but under ten times. This sample was included in a study of beta chain features in type 1 diabetes. Sorting with CD45RO/CCR7/CD25/CD127/CD95/CD27 yielded naive, central memory, regulatory and stem-like memory CD4+ cells. Trimming removed 5 bases from V and 5 bases from J, with 21 bases in between. The CDR3 totals 16 residues. CDR1 is SGHTA, CDR2 FQGNSA, per germline. Expressed TCRB transcripts were sequenced because the isolated RNA had all been reverse transcribed beforehand. Only in-frame clones appear in the TCRdb table, and some are missing; sequencing was by immunoSEQ multiplex PCR. Of about 320,000 clones listed, about 14% are singletons.

This receptor was obtained from a man aged 25-45 years in good health. This rearrangement joins TRBV7-2 to TRBJ2-5, with D possibly being TRBD1 or TRBD2 (5 bases each). The sequenced sample was central memory CD4+ T cells from blood. The CDR3 DNA reads TGTGCCAGCAGCCGGGCCGGGACCCGCCTGGGGGAGACCCAGTACTTC. This sequence encodes CASSRAGTRLGETQYF.